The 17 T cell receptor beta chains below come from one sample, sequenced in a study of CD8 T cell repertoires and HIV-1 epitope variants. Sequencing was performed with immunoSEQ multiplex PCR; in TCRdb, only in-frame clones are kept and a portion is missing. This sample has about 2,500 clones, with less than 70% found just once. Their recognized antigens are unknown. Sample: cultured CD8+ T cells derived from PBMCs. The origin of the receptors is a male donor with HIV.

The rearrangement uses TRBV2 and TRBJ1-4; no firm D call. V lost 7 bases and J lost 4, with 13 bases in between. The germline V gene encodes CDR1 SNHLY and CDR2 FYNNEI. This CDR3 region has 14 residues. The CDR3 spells CASTPRRVNEKLFF. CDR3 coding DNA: TGTGCCAGCACCCCTCGTAGGGTTAATGAAAAACTGTTTTTT.

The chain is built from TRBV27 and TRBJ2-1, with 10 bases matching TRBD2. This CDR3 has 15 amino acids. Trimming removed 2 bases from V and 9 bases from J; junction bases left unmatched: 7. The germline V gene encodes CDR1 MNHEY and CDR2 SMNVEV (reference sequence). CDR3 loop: CASSLASGGAVEQFF. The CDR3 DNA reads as TGTGCCAGCAGTTTAGCCAGCGGGGGGGCCGTTGAGCAGTTCTTC.

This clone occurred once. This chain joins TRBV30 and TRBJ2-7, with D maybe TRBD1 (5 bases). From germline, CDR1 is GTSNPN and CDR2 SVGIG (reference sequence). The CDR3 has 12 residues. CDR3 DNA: TGTGCTTCCTGGGGCTCGTCGGACGAGCAGTACTTC. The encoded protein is CASWGSSDEQYF. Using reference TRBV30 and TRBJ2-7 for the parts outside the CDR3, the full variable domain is SQTIHQWPATLVQPVGSPLSLECTVEGTSNPNLYWYRQAAGRGLQLLFYSVGIGQISSEVPQNLSASRPQDRQFILSSKKLLLSDSGFYLCASWGSSDEQYFGPGTRLTVT.

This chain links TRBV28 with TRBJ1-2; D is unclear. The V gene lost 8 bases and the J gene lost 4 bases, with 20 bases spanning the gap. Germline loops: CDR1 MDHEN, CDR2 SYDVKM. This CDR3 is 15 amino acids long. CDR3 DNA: TGTGCCAGCTCCCCTTGGAGAGTTGACGTCTATGGCTACACCTTC. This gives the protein CASSPWRVDVYGYTF.

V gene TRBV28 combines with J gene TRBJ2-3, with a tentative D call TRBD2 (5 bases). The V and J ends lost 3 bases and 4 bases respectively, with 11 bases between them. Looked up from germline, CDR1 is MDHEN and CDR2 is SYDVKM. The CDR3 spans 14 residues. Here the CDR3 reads CASSLREGPDTQYF. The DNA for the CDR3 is TGTGCCAGCAGTTTGAGAGAGGGCCCAGATACGCAGTATTTT.

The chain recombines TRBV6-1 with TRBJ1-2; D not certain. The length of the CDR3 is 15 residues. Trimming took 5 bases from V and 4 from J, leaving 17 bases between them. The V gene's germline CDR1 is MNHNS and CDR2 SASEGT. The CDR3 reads CASSLPMRKTYGYTF. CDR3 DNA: TGTGCCAGCAGTTTGCCTATGCGAAAGACCTATGGCTACACCTTC.

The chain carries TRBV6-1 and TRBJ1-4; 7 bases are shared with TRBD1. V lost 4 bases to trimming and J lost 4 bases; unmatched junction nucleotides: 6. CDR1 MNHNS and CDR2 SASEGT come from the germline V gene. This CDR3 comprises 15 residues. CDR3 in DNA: TGTGCCAGCAGTGGAACACAGGGGCTTAATGAAAAACTGTTTTTT. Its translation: CASSGTQGLNEKLFF.

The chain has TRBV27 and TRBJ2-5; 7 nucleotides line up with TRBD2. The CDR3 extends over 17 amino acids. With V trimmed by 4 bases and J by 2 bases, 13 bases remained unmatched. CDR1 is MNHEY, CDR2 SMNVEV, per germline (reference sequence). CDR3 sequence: CASSSLGEGEGQETQYF. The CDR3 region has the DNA TGTGCCAGCAGTTCTCTGGGGGAGGGAGAGGGGCAAGAGACCCAGTACTTC.

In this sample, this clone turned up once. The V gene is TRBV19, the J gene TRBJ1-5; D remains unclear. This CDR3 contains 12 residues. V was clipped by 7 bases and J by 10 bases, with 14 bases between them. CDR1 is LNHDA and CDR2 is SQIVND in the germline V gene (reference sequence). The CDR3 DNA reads TGTGCCAGTAAGATAGGTTGGGGTCCCCAGCATTTT. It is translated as CASKIGWGPQHF.

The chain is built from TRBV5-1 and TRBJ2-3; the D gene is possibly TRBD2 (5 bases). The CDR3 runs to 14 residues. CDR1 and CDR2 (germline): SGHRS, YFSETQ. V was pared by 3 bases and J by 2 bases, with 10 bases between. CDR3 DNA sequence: TGCGCCAGCAGCTCGGACTCCTTCACAGATACGCAGTATTTT. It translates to CASSSDSFTDTQYF.

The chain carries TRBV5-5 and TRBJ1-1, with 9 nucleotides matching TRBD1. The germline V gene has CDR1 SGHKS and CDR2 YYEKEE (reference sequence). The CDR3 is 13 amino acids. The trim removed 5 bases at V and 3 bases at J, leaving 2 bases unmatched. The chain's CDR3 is CASSRTGDTEAFF. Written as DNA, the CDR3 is TGTGCCAGCAGTCGGACAGGGGACACTGAAGCTTTCTTT.

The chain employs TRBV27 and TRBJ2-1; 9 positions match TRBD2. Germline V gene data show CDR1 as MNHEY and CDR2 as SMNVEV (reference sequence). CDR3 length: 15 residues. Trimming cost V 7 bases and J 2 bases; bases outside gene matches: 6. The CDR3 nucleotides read TGTGCCAGCAACCCCGGCGGGGGGGCCTACAATGAGCAGTTCTTC. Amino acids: CASNPGGGAYNEQFF.

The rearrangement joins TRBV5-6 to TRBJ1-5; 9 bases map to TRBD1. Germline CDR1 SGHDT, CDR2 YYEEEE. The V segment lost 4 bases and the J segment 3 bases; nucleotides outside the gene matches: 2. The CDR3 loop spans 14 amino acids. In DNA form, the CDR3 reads TGTGCCAGCAGCCGGGACAGGGCCAATCAGCCCCAGCATTTT. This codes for CASSRDRANQPQHF. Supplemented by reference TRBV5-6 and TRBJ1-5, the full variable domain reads DAGVTQSPTHLIKTRGQQVTLRCSPKSGHDTVSWYQQALGQGPQFIFQYYEEEERQRGNFPDRFSGHQFPNYSSELNVNALLLGDSALYLCASSRDRANQPQHFGDGTRLSIL.

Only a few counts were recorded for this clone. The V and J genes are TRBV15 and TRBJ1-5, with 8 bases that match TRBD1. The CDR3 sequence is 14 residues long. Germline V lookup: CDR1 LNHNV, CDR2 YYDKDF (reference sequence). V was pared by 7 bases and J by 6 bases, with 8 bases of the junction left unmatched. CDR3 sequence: CATNAGGEGQPQHF. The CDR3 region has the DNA TGTGCCACCAACGCAGGGGGCGAGGGTCAGCCCCAGCATTTT.

The CDR3 sequence: CSVIQGDGKNIQYF. The CDR3 DNA reads as TGCAGCGTGATACAGGGTGATGGCAAAAACATTCAGTACTTC. This sequence joins TRBV29-1 and TRBJ2-4, with D possibly matching TRBD1 (6 bases). The CDR3 length is 14 residues. The V end lost 6 bases, the J end lost 3 bases, and 15 bases lay between the germline ends. Germline CDR1 reads SQVTM; CDR2 reads ANQGSEA.

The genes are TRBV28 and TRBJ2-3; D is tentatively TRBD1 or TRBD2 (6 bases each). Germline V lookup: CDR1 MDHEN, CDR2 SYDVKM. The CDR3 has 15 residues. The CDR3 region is CALSGGPASTDTQYF. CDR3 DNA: TGTGCTTTGAGTGGGGGGCCTGCCAGCACAGATACGCAGTATTTT.

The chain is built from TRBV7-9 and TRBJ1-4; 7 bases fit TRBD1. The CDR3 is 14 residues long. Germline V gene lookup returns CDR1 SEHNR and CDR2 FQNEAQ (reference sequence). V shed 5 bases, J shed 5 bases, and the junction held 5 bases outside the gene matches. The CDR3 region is CASSLRGENEKLFF. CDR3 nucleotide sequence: TGTGCCAGCAGCCTCAGGGGGGAAAATGAAAAACTGTTTTTT. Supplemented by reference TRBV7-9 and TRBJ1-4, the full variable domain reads DTGVSQNPRHKITKRGQNVTFRCDPISEHNRLYWYRQTLGQGPEFLTYFQNEAQLEKSRLLSDRFSAERPKGSFSTLEIQRTEQGDSAMYLCASSLRGENEKLFFGSGTQLSVL.